The entry below gives a single T cell receptor beta chain sequence along with its context. The sample belongs to a study of blood T cell repertoires in COVID-19. The CDR3 loop spans 13 amino acids. The germline V and J ends were trimmed by 5 bases and 3 bases, with 10 bases remaining between them. Germline V gene lookup returns CDR1 SGHNT and CDR2 YENEEA. Sequencing was performed with immunoSEQ multiplex PCR; in TCRdb, only in-frame clones are kept and a portion is missing. The sample records under 300,000 clones, around 88% being singletons. V gene TRBV11-3 combines with J gene TRBJ2-5; D perhaps matches TRBD1 (6 bases). This clonotype was sampled from a man in his forties who had recovered from COVID-19. The sample was PBMCs or T cells enriched from blood (not recorded which). CDR3 amino acids: CASSTGKKETQYF. DNA for the CDR3: TGTGCCAGCAGCACAGGGAAAAAAGAGACCCAGTACTTC.